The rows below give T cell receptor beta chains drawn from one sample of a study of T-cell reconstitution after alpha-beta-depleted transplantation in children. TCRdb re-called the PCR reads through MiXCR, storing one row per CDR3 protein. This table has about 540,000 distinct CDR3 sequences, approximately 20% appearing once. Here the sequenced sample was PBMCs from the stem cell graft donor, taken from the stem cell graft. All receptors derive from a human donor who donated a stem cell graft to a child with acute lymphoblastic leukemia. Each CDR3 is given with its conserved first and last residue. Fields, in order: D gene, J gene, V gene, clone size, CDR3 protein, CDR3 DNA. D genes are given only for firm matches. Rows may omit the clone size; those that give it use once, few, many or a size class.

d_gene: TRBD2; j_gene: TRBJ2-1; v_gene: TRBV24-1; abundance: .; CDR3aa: CATGGTSIDEQFF; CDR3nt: TGTGCCACCGGCGGGACTAGCATCGATGAGCAGTTCTTC
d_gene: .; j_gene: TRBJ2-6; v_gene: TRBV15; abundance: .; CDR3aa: CATSNGENSGANVLTF; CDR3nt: TGTGCCACCAGCAACGGGGAAAACTCTGGGGCCAACGTCCTGACTTTC
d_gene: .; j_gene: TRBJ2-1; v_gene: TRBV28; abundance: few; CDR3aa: CASSSHPGGEQFF; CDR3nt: TGTGCCAGCAGTTCGCATCCCGGCGGTGAGCAGTTCTTC
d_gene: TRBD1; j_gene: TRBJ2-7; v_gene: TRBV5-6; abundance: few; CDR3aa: CASSWDRAYEQYF; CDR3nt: TGTGCCAGCAGCTGGGACAGAGCCTACGAGCAGTACTTC
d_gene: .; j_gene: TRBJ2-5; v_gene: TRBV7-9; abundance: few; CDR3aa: CASSPEIPETQYF; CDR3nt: TGTGCCAGCAGCCCGGAGATCCCAGAGACCCAGTACTTC
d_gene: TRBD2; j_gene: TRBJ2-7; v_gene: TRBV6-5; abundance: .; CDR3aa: CASSRTGLANEQYF; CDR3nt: TGTGCCAGCAGTAGGACGGGACTAGCAAACGAGCAGTACTTC
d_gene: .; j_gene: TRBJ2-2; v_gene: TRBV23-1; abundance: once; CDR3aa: CASSHGRGGFPGELFF; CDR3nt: TGCGCCAGCAGTCACGGCAGGGGAGGGTTTCCCGGGGAGCTGTTTTTT
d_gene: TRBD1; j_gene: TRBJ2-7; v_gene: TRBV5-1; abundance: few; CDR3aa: CASSLQGPGYEQYF; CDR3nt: TGCGCCAGCAGCTTACAGGGGCCGGGGTACGAGCAGTACTTC
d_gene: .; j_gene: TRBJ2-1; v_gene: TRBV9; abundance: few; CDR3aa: CASSVFDLYNEQFF; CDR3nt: TGTGCCAGCAGCGTATTTGACCTTTACAATGAGCAGTTCTTC
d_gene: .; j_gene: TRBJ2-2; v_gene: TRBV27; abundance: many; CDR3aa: CASTELGNTGELFF; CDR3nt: TGTGCCAGCACCGAACTAGGGAACACCGGGGAGCTGTTTTTT
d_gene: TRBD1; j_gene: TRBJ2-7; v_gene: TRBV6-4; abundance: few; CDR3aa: CASSVNPGTGDEQYF; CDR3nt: TGTGCCAGCAGTGTAAATCCCGGGACAGGGGACGAGCAGTACTTC
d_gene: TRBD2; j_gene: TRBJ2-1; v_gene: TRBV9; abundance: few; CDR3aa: CASSVRLAGNYNEQFF; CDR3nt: TGTGCCAGCAGCGTAAGACTAGCGGGTAACTACAATGAGCAGTTCTTC
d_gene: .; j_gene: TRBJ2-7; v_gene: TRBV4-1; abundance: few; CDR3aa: CASSQGVRSYEQYF; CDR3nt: TGCGCCAGCAGCCAAGGAGTGAGGTCCTACGAGCAGTACTTC
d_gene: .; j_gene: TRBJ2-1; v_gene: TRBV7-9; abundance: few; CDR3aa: CASSLGAVALRLF; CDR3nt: TGTGCCAGCAGCTTAGGGGCCGTAGCGTTAAGGCTCTTC
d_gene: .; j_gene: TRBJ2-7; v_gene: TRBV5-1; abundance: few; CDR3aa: CASAPEGSGSSRYF; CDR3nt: TGCGCCAGCGCCCCGGAGGGATCGGGCTCGAGTCGGTACTTC
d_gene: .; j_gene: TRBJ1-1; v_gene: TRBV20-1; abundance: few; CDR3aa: CSARGRGQWNTEAFF; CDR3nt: TGCAGTGCTAGAGGCCGGGGGCAGTGGAACACTGAAGCTTTCTTT
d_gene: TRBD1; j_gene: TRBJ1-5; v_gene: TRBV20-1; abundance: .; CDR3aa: CSASGTVRLNQPQHF; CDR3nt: TGCAGTGCTAGCGGGACAGTCCGTCTCAATCAGCCCCAGCATTTT
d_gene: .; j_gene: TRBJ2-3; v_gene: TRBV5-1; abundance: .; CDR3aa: CASRKGARTDTQYF; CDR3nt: TGCGCCAGCAGGAAAGGGGCCCGCACAGATACGCAGTATTTT
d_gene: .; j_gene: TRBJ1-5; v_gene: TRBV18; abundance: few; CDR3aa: CASSLDRLWPQHF; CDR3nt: TGTGCCAGCTCACTCGACAGGCTTTGGCCCCAGCATTTT
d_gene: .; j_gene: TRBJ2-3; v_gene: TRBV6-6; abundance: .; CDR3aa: CASSPGPNAQYF; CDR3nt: TGTGCCAGCAGTCCCGGGCCCAATGCGCAGTATTTT
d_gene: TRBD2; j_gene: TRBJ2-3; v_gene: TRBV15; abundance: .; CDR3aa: CATSTRGLAGADTQYF; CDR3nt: TGTGCCACCAGCACCCGTGGACTAGCGGGAGCAGATACGCAGTATTTT
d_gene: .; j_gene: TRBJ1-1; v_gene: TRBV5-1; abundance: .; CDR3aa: CASSLAQEGAFF; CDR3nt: TGCGCCAGCAGCTTGGCCCAAGAGGGGGCTTTCTTT
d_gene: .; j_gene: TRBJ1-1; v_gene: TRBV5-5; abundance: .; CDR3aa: CASSLGPVREDEAFF; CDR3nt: TGTGCCAGCAGCTTGGGCCCTGTCCGCGAAGATGAAGCTTTCTTT
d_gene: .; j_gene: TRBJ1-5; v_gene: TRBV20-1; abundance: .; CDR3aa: CSARDLVSHRARVGSNQPQHF; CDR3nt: TGCAGTGCTAGAGATCTCGTCTCGCACCGAGCCCGGGTAGGCAGCAATCAGCCCCAGCATTTT
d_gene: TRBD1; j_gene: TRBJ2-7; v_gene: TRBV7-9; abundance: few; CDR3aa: CASSYDSRGLSFYEQYF; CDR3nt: TGTGCCAGCAGCTACGATAGCAGGGGGCTATCATTCTACGAGCAGTACTTC
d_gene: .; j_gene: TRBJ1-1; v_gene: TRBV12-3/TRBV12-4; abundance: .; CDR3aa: CASRKKGVGNTEAFF; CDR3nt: TGTGCCAGCAGGAAAAAGGGGGTGGGGAACACTGAAGCTTTCTTT
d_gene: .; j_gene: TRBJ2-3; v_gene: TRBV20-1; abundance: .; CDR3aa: CSGAPGTHGTDTQYF; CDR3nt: TGCAGCGGGGCACCGGGGACCCACGGCACAGATACGCAGTATTTT
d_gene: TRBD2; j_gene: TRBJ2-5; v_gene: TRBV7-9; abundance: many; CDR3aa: CASRTGGPQETQYF; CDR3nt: TGTGCCAGCAGAACGGGAGGGCCTCAAGAGACCCAGTACTTC
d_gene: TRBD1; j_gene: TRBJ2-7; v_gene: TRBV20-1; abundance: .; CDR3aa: CSALQGSSYEQYF; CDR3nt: TGCAGTGCCCTACAGGGGAGCTCCTACGAGCAGTACTTC
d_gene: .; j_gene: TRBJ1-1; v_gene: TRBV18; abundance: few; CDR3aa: CASLPTPGFFKYMNTEAFF; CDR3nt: TGTGCCAGCTTACCAACACCGGGCTTCTTCAAGTACATGAACACTGAAGCTTTCTTT
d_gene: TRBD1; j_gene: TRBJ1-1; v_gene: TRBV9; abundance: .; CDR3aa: CASSVGTGGSGAEAFF; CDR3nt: TGTGCCAGCAGCGTTGGGACAGGGGGCTCTGGGGCTGAAGCTTTCTTT